The 13 T cell receptor beta chains reported below all come from one sample, sequenced in a study of cytomegalovirus exposure and HLA in healthy donors. Researchers ran the PCR with 60 Vbeta and 13 Jbeta primers. Libraries were prepared by immunoSEQ multiplex PCR; TCRdb keeps only in-frame clonotypes and omits some of them. There are around 60,000 clones in the sample; 75% to 85% occur only once, and approximately 50% lies in the top ten. Specimen: PBMCs. The receptor source for this set is a middle-aged man in good health and CMV-seropositive.

The chain uses TRBV15 and TRBJ2-2; TRBD2 aligns across 9 bases. Germline V gene data show CDR1 as LNHNV and CDR2 as YYDKDF (reference sequence). This CDR3 contains 18 residues. The chain's CDR3 is CANSRDLAGRVADGELFF. The DNA of the CDR3 is TGTGCAAACAGCAGAGACCTAGCGGGGCGAGTAGCCGACGGGGAGCTGTTTTTT.

The rearrangement joins TRBV10-3 to TRBJ1-1; 7 nucleotides agree with TRBD1. The CDR3 totals 15 residues. The germline V gene encodes CDR1 ENHRY and CDR2 SYGVKD. V gave up 2 bases and J gave up 5 bases; unmatched junction bases: 8. The chain's CDR3 is CAISEIPGGGTEAFF. The CDR3 DNA reads as TGTGCCATCAGTGAGATCCCAGGGGGAGGTACTGAAGCTTTCTTT.

This clone was recorded a few times. The genes are TRBV7-3 and TRBJ1-6; D perhaps matches TRBD1 (5 bases). Trimming took 4 bases from V and 10 from J, leaving 20 bases between them. The CDR3 runs to 16 residues. Germline V gene lookup returns CDR1 SGHTA and CDR2 FQGTGA. CDR3 nucleotide sequence: TGTGCCAGCAGCTACCTAGGGGACCGGAGGGAATCACCCCTCCACTTT. Amino acids: CASSYLGDRRESPLHF.

The chain is built from TRBV4-2 and TRBJ2-5; 9 bases agree with TRBD1. V dropped 4 bases and J dropped 4; count of bases not matched to a gene: 13. This CDR3 is 17 amino acids long. Germline CDR1 reads LGHNA; CDR2 reads YNFKEQ. In nucleotides, the CDR3 is TGTGCCAGCAGCCCGCGTAGGGGACAGGGACGGGTAGAGACCCAGTACTTC. It specifies CASSPRRGQGRVETQYF.

V gene TRBV11-2 combines with J gene TRBJ2-3; a possible D gene is TRBD1 (6 bases). This CDR3 spans 15 amino acids. The ends were cut back, 5 bases at V and 2 bases at J, with 14 bases in the middle. CDR1 is SGHAT and CDR2 is FQNNGV in the germline V gene. Here the CDR3 reads CASSPDRLNTDTQYF. Here the CDR3 DNA reads TGTGCCAGCAGCCCGGACAGATTAAACACAGATACGCAGTATTTT.

The DNA of the CDR3 is TGTGCCAGCAGCCCTAGGACCCGACTAACAAACTATGGCTACACCTTC. Amino acids: CASSPRTRLTNYGYTF. This chain uses TRBV5-8 with TRBJ1-2; D ambiguous. V was pared by 4 bases and J by 2 bases, with 18 bases between. The CDR3 is 16 residues long. The germline CDR1 and CDR2 sequences are SGHTS and YDEGEE.

The rearrangement uses TRBV4-3 and TRBJ1-2, with a possible D match to TRBD1 (6 bases). Looked up from germline, CDR1 is LGHNA and CDR2 is YSLEER. Trimming stripped 1 base from V and 8 bases from J, with 14 bases between. CDR3 length: 14 residues. CDR3 residues: CASSQVNQGRGYTF. The CDR3 DNA reads TGCGCCAGCAGCCAAGTTAATCAGGGGAGAGGCTACACCTTC.

The chain uses TRBV6-6 and TRBJ2-7; maybe TRBD1 (6 bases). Per germline, CDR1 MNHNY and CDR2 SVGAGI (reference sequence). The V gene lost 5 bases and the J gene lost 1 base, with 12 bases spanning the gap. The CDR3 consists of 14 residues. CDR3 DNA: TGTGCCAGCAGTACCCCTCAGGGGTCCTACGAGCAGTACTTC. Residues: CASSTPQGSYEQYF.

To note about this clone: This may arise from a read error, as a much more abundant clone is one base away. The chain recombines TRBV5-6 with TRBJ2-2; TRBD1 agrees at 7 bases. Looked up from germline, CDR1 is SGHDT and CDR2 is YYEEEE. The J segment lost 5 bases and the V segment lost 4 bases, leaving 5 bases of the junction unmatched. The CDR3 sequence is 14 residues long. CDR3 in DNA: TGTGCCAGCAGCCCACAGGGGATGACCGGGGAGCTGTTTTTT. Protein product: CASSPQGMTGELFF.

J is TRBJ2-5 and V is TRBV11-2, with TRBD2 matching 9 bases. Gene TRBJ2-7 matches the end of the DNA better, so the J call may be wrong. The germline gives CDR1 SGHAT, CDR2 FQNNGV. This CDR3 contains 16 residues. CDR3 residues: CASSLVGAGGTYEQYF. Here the CDR3 DNA reads TGTGCCAGCAGCTTAGTGGGAGCGGGGGGAACCTACGAGCAGTACTTC.

This chain uses TRBV7-2 with TRBJ2-7, with D perhaps TRBD1 (6 bases). The length of the CDR3 is 13 residues. Germline CDR1 SGHTA, CDR2 FQGNSA. The V gene lost 5 bases and the J gene lost 2 bases, with 10 bases spanning the gap. DNA for the CDR3: TGTGCCAGCAGCCCGGACAGCCCCTACGAGCAGTACGTC. It translates to CASSPDSPYEQYV.

This chain uses TRBV18 with TRBJ2-2, with a tentative D call TRBD2 (5 bases). V was shortened by 2 bases and J by 0 bases, with 10 bases between the two germline ends. The CDR3 consists of 16 residues. Germline CDR1 is KGHSH and CDR2 is LQKENI. The CDR3 DNA sequence: TGTGCCAGCTCACCAGACTACTACACGAACACCGGGGAGCTGTTTTTT. The encoded protein is CASSPDYYTNTGELFF.

This chain joins TRBV5-8 and TRBJ2-1; D remains unclear. V lost 0 bases to trimming and J lost 8 bases, with 9 bases between them. CDR3 length: 13 residues. Germline assignment: CDR1 SGHTS and CDR2 YDEGEE. CDR3 sequence reads: CASSLAVFHEQFF. CDR3 DNA sequence: TGTGCCAGCAGCTTGGCTGTATTCCATGAGCAGTTCTTC.